Given below is one T cell receptor beta chain in context. The antigen is not known. Researchers grouped second doses given at about 4 or about 12 weeks into one pool. The data belong to a study of T cell responses to AZD1222 COVID-19 vaccine. Overall study results and limits: Reportedly, nearly half the spike-specific TCRs target unmutated variant regions. The CD4 TCRs associated with vaccination extended across spike and predominated at 160-218 and 743-854. Clonal diversity may have been underestimated, and the donors were mostly white British, with more females than males.

The CDR3 consists of 13 residues. Per the germline V gene, CDR1 is LNHDA and CDR2 is SQIVND (reference sequence). Trimming took 8 bases from V and 4 from J, leaving 14 bases between them. Assay used: immunoSEQ multiplex PCR; TCRdb lists only in-frame clones, some missing. The table lists approximately 150,000 clones, more than 75% of them singletons. The sequence was collected from an adult who received the AZD1222 COVID-19 vaccine. This sequence joins TRBV19 and TRBJ1-1; tentative D call: TRBD1 (6 bases). The source was peripheral blood, collected 28 days after the second AZD1222 dose. This chain's CDR3 is CASHLGASTEAFF. Here the CDR3 DNA reads TGTGCCAGTCATTTGGGGGCGAGCACTGAAGCTTTCTTT.